This T cell receptor beta chain is from a study of cytomegalovirus exposure and HLA in healthy donors. Turning to the study itself: A later analysis reported the 120 or so validation repertoires used the same platform as the approximately 670 first-cohort repertoires. Study conclusions and caveats: Cytomegalovirus status, reportedly, was diagnosed with high specificity and sensitivity by the classifier.

A remark on this clone: The antigen remains undetermined.

The CDR3 length is 13 residues. V lost 5 bases and J 9 bases, leaving 14 bases between the germline ends. The germline V gene encodes CDR1 MNHNY and CDR2 SVGAGI (reference sequence). Sequenced by immunoSEQ multiplex PCR; TCRdb stores in-frame clones only, minus some. The sample includes 85,000 to 90,000 clones, around 96% seen only once; the top ten take roughly 0.82%. The validation cohort, a group of some 120 subjects, included the donors and was separate from the approximately 650-subject first cohort. This chain uses TRBV6-6 with TRBJ1-5; D possibly corresponds to TRBD1 (6 bases). Specimen: PBMCs. The TCR comes from a man aged 18 to 29 in good health and CMV-seronegative. The CDR3 bases are TGTGCCAGCAGTCGTAGGGGAGGGGGGCCCCAGCATTTT. This translates into CASSRRGGGPQHF.